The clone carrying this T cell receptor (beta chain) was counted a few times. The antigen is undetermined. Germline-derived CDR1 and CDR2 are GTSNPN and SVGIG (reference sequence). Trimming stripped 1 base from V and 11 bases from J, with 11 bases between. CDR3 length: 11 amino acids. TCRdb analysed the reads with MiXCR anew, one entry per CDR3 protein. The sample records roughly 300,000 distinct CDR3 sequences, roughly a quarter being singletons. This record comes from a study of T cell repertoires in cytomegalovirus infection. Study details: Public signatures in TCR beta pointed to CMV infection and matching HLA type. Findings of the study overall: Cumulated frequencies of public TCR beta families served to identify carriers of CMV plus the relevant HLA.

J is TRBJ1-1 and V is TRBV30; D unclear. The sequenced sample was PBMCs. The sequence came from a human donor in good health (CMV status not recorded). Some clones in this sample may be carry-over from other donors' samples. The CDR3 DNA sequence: TGTGCCTGGAGTGACAACGGTGAGGCTTTCTTT. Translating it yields CAWSDNGEAFF.